One sample yielded the 17 T cell receptor beta chains listed below, sequenced in a study of blood T cell repertoires in COVID-19. Repertoires were generated with immunoSEQ multiplex PCR, while TCRdb's copy carries only in-frame clones and drops some. The table records some 87,000 clones, 70% to 90% of them present only once. What was sequenced was peripheral blood. These receptors came from a human donor in a cohort sampled during active COVID-19.

The chain links TRBV4-2 to TRBJ2-1; 9 positions match TRBD1. The CDR3 has 15 amino acids. Per the germline V gene, CDR1 is LGHNA and CDR2 is YNFKEQ. Losses at the gene ends were 0 bases for V and 6 bases for J; bases not matched to a gene: 3. This chain's CDR3 is CASSQDQDRGNEQFF. For the CDR3, the DNA is TGTGCCAGCAGCCAAGACCAGGACAGGGGCAATGAGCAGTTCTTC.

V gene TRBV6-2 or TRBV6-3 combines with J gene TRBJ1-1, with D tentatively TRBD1 (5 bases). CDR3 length: 16 amino acids. Germline lookup yields CDR1 MNHEY and CDR2 SVGEGT. V was clipped by 3 bases and J by 0 bases, with 14 bases between them. CDR3 nucleotide sequence: TGTGCCAGCAGTTATACGACAGCCACTGTGAACACTGAAGCTTTCTTT. Encoded protein: CASSYTTATVNTEAFF.

The J gene is TRBJ1-5, the V gene TRBV5-6; D is unclear. The V gene lost 3 bases and the J gene lost 5 bases, with 12 bases spanning the gap. CDR1 is SGHDT and CDR2 is YYEEEE in the germline V gene. The length of the CDR3 is 14 residues. The CDR3 nucleotides are TGTGCCAGCAGCTCGGGGAATATAGATCAGCCCCAGCATTTT. Its protein product is CASSSGNIDQPQHF.

The chain links TRBV9 to TRBJ2-4; 9 bases are shared with TRBD1. Germline CDR1 SGDLS, CDR2 YYNGEE. The CDR3 is 16 amino acids. V was pared by 3 bases and J by 8 bases, with 12 bases of the junction left unmatched. CDR3 in amino acids: CASSARDRVVSDIQYF. Here the CDR3 DNA reads TGTGCCAGCAGCGCCCGGGACAGGGTGGTTTCCGACATTCAGTACTTC.

The chain uses TRBV30 and TRBJ2-7, with TRBD1 matching over 11 bases. This CDR3 comprises 16 residues. The junction had 5 bases not matched to a gene; V was cut back by 1 base and J by 0 bases. Germline-derived CDR1 and CDR2 are GTSNPN and SVGIG (reference sequence). The CDR3 nucleotides are TGTGCCTGGAGTGGGGGGACAGGGGGTTCCTCCTACGAGCAGTACTTC. Amino acid sequence: CAWSGGTGGSSYEQYF.

This clone was seen more than once but under ten times. The J gene is TRBJ2-2, the V gene TRBV3-1 (or the pseudogene TRBV3-2); D uncertain. CDR3 length: 11 amino acids. Germline values: CDR1 LGHDT, CDR2 YNNKEL (reference sequence). V was shortened by 4 bases and J by 7 bases, with 4 bases between the two germline ends. CDR3 nucleotide sequence: TGTGCCAGCAGCCTATACGGGGAGCTGTTTTTT. Its protein product is CASSLYGELFF.

This clone was detected once. Here the CDR3 reads CASSPARGSTDTQYF. CDR3 bases: TGCGCCAGCAGCCCGGCTAGGGGAAGCACAGATACGCAGTATTTT. The chain employs TRBV5-1 and TRBJ2-3; possible D gene TRBD1, 5 bases. Germline CDR1 reads SGHRS; CDR2 reads YFSETQ. V was clipped by 4 bases and J by 0 bases, with 12 bases between them. This CDR3 spans 15 amino acids.

V and J are TRBV7-8 and TRBJ1-3; maybe TRBD1 (5 bases). Deletions cut 1 base from V and 4 bases from J, with 8 bases between. Germline V lookup: CDR1 SGHVS, CDR2 FQNEAQ. This CDR3 region has 14 residues. CDR3 nucleotides: TGTGCCAGCAGCTTAGGACAGTCGGGAAACACCATATATTTT. It specifies CASSLGQSGNTIYF.

The chain couples TRBV2 to TRBJ1-3; D might be TRBD1 (5 bases). CDR3 size: 15 residues. Deletions cut 5 bases from V and 0 bases from J, with 11 bases between. Germline lookup yields CDR1 SNHLY and CDR2 FYNNEI. CDR3 DNA sequence: TGTGCCAGCAGTACGGGACTTCCCTCTGGAAACACCATATATTTT. Its protein is CASSTGLPSGNTIYF.

J is TRBJ1-1 and V is TRBV10-2; possibly TRBD1 for D (6 bases). The CDR3 sequence is 15 residues long. V dropped 1 base and J dropped 0 bases, with 9 bases sitting between them. Germline CDR1 and CDR2: WSHSY and SAAADI. The DNA for the CDR3 is TGCGCCAGCAGTGAGTGGACAGACATGAACACTGAAGCTTTCTTT. Protein sequence: CASSEWTDMNTEAFF.

A single count supports this clone. This rearrangement joins TRBV7-9 to TRBJ2-3, with TRBD2 matching 14 bases. CDR1 is SEHNR and CDR2 is FQNEAQ in the germline V gene (reference sequence). Trimming took 5 bases from V and 4 from J; bases not matched to a gene: 8. CDR3 length equals 17 residues. The CDR3 is CASSQGLAGVRADTQYF. The DNA for the CDR3 is TGTGCCAGCAGCCAGGGACTAGCGGGGGTCCGGGCAGATACGCAGTATTTT.

The chain combines TRBV3-1 (or the pseudogene TRBV3-2) with TRBJ2-3; D uncertain. Germline CDR1 is LGHDT and CDR2 is YNNKEL (reference sequence). The ends were cut back, 1 base at V and 1 base at J, with 9 bases in the middle. CDR3 length: 15 amino acids. The CDR3 loop is CASSQGTRGTDTQYF. CDR3 in DNA: TGTGCCAGCAGCCAAGGCACGCGAGGCACAGATACGCAGTATTTT.

This chain's CDR3 is CASSLGFKGLDGYTF. Here the CDR3 DNA reads TGCGCCAGCAGCTTGGGATTTAAGGGGTTGGATGGCTACACCTTC. This rearrangement joins TRBV5-1 to TRBJ1-2, with D perhaps TRBD1 (5 bases). Trimming took off 0 bases at V and 6 bases at J, with 15 bases between the two ends. CDR3 length: 15 residues. Germline CDR1 reads SGHRS; CDR2 reads YFSETQ.

The chain joins TRBV4-2 to TRBJ1-4, with D unresolved. This CDR3 is built from 12 residues. Looked up from germline, CDR1 is LGHNA and CDR2 is YNFKEQ. V was clipped by 0 bases and J by 9 bases, with 5 bases between them. The DNA for the CDR3 is TGTGCCAGCAGCCAAGATAGCCAAAAACTGTTTTTT. Translation: CASSQDSQKLFF.

The chain combines TRBV7-2 with TRBJ2-3; the D gene is possibly TRBD1 (7 bases). V was shortened by 7 bases and J by 3 bases, with 23 bases between the two germline ends. The CDR3 totals 17 residues. Germline CDR1 and CDR2: SGHTA and FQGNSA. The CDR3 loop reads CASTLNQGGWRTDTQYF. The CDR3 DNA is TGTGCCAGCACTCTCAACCAGGGGGGTTGGAGGACAGATACGCAGTATTTT.

The gene calls are TRBV4-1 and TRBJ1-5, with D hard to call. The V gene lost 0 bases and the J gene lost 3 bases, with 9 bases spanning the gap. The CDR3 has 15 residues. Germline CDR1 is MGHRA and CDR2 is YSYEKL. CDR3 coding DNA: TGCGCCAGCAGCCAAGATCTACAGATCAATCAGCCCCAGCATTTT. It translates to CASSQDLQINQPQHF.

This chain joins TRBV5-1 and TRBJ2-5; TRBD2 matches at 7 bases. The CDR3 has 14 residues. CDR1 is SGHRS, CDR2 YFSETQ, per germline. Unmatched junction bases numbered 7, after V lost 3 bases and J lost 5 bases. CDR3 residues: CASSSGGEGETQYF. Written as DNA, the CDR3 is TGCGCCAGCAGCTCTGGCGGGGAGGGGGAGACCCAGTACTTC.